These 11 T cell receptor beta chains were sequenced from one sample in a study of CD8+ T cells in alopecia areata (dated by TCRdb to about 2018). Library preparation was by the immunoSEQ multiplex PCR assay. RNA was extracted from all samples and reverse transcribed into cDNA, which served as template for TCR sequencing. The table comes from immuneACCESS by way of TCRdb, which keeps in-frame sequences with V and J called. Part of the clones is missing from these tables; in studies checked, under half for an unresolved V gene and the rest for unknown reasons. This sample has some 180,000 clones in its table, and 45% to 60% of those were observed once. Jointly, the top ten make up over 9% of the sample. The sample's treatment or condition, from its label and the paper: oral pan-JAK inhibitor, 5-10 mg twice daily. Sequences were derived from CD8+ T cells sorted from blood, sampled at roughly week 52, from a patient treated with tofacitinib. Receptors were obtained from a human donor with alopecia areata.

The gene calls are TRBV9 and TRBJ2-1; no reliable D call. The CDR3 totals 12 residues. Germline values: CDR1 SGDLS, CDR2 YYNGEE. Trimming left V 0 bases short and J 10 bases short, with 8 bases between. CDR3 residues: CASSVGQGEQFF. CDR3 DNA sequence: TGTGCCAGCAGCGTAGGTCAAGGGGAGCAGTTCTTC.

This clone showed up just a few times. The rearrangement uses TRBV4-1 and TRBJ2-7; no reliable D call. CDR1 and CDR2 (germline): MGHRA, YSYEKL. The ends were cut back, 3 bases at V and 0 bases at J, with 12 bases in the middle. CDR3 size: 15 residues. The CDR3 sequence is CASSHSMDPSYEQYF. CDR3 bases: TGCGCCAGCAGCCATAGTATGGACCCCTCCTACGAGCAGTACTTC.

This clone was picked up a small number of times. This chain joins TRBV27 and TRBJ2-7; possibly TRBD1 for D (5 bases). This CDR3 has 12 amino acids. CDR1 is MNHEY and CDR2 is SMNVEV in the germline V gene (reference sequence). The V gene lost 10 bases and the J gene lost 7 bases, with 17 bases spanning the gap. CDR3 protein: CATLDSRKEQYF. The CDR3 bases are TGTGCCACGCTTGACAGTCGGAAGGAGCAGTACTTC.

The chain has TRBV27 and TRBJ2-7; 9 bases align to TRBD1. Germline CDR1 reads MNHEY; CDR2 reads SMNVEV (reference sequence). V lost 4 bases, J lost 4 bases, and 8 bases stayed unmatched. The CDR3 runs to 15 residues. The CDR3 loop reads CASSSTGTGFYEQYF. The CDR3, as DNA: TGTGCCAGCAGTTCCACCGGGACAGGGTTTTACGAGCAGTACTTC.

The V call is TRBV5-4, the J call TRBJ1-6; D call uncertain. In germline, CDR1 is SGHNT, CDR2 YYREEE (reference sequence). The V and J ends lost 0 bases and 0 bases respectively, with 7 bases between them. This CDR3 is 16 amino acids long. Here the CDR3 reads CASSLGPTSYNSPLHF. In DNA, the CDR3 is TGTGCCAGCAGCTTGGGGCCCACCTCCTATAATTCACCCCTCCACTTT.

This clone appeared a few times. This chain connects TRBV5-4 to TRBJ1-2; tentatively, D is TRBD1 (6 bases). The CDR3 length is 15 residues. Germline V gene sequence: CDR1 SGHNT, CDR2 YYREEE (reference sequence). The V end was cut by 4 bases, the J end by 0 bases, with 13 bases between. The CDR3 here is CASSSGQSTNYGYTF. The CDR3 DNA follows: TGTGCCAGCAGCAGCGGACAGTCTACTAACTATGGCTACACCTTC.

This clone turned up a few times. The V gene is TRBV29-1, the J gene TRBJ1-1; no firm D call. Deletions cut 5 bases from V and 0 bases from J, with 4 bases between. This CDR3 comprises 11 residues. Per the germline V gene, CDR1 is SQVTM and CDR2 is ANQGSEA. CDR3 amino acids: CSVRVNTEAFF. The CDR3 DNA sequence: TGCAGCGTTAGGGTGAACACTGAAGCTTTCTTT.

The genes are TRBV2 and TRBJ1-2; the D gene is possibly TRBD1 (6 bases). The CDR3 is 16 amino acids. Germline CDR1 is SNHLY and CDR2 is FYNNEI. V lost 5 bases to trimming and J lost 0 bases, with 16 bases between them. CDR3 in amino acids: CASSTTGTLPNYGYTF. The CDR3 coding sequence is TGTGCCAGCAGTACCACCGGGACACTCCCTAACTATGGCTACACCTTC.

This clone was counted a single time. The chain employs TRBV7-9 and TRBJ1-1; D possibly corresponds to TRBD1 (6 bases). In germline, CDR1 is SEHNR, CDR2 FQNEAQ (reference sequence). This CDR3 comprises 14 residues. Trimming removed 4 bases at V and 1 base at J, with 10 bases between. CDR3 in amino acids: CASSSGHPNTEAFF. The DNA of the CDR3 is TGTGCCAGCAGCTCGGGACATCCGAACACTGAAGCTTTCTTT.

The chain recombines TRBV4-2 with TRBJ2-5, with unresolved D. Per the germline V gene, CDR1 is LGHNA and CDR2 is YNFKEQ. The length of the CDR3 is 12 residues. V gave up 3 bases and J gave up 1 base, with 3 bases separating them. In DNA form, the CDR3 reads TGTGCCAGCAGCCACTTCCAAGAGACCCAGTACTTC. Its translation is CASSHFQETQYF.

The V and J genes are TRBV4-2 and TRBJ1-1; possible D gene TRBD1, 5 bases. Trimming shortened V by 0 bases and J by 5 bases, and 13 bases separated the two germline ends. Germline V lookup: CDR1 LGHNA, CDR2 YNFKEQ. The CDR3 runs 15 residues. The CDR3 nucleotides are TGTGCCAGCAGCCAAGAATCTGGGGGTTTGACTGAAGCTTTCTTT. Encoded protein: CASSQESGGLTEAFF.